The rows below give T cell receptor beta chains drawn from one sample of a study of shared clonotypes between healthy human individuals. Sequencing used immunoSEQ multiplex PCR; TCRdb keeps in-frame clones, though not all of them. The table records fewer than 1.4 million clones, approximately 80% of them present only once. Sequenced material: memory CD4+ T cells from PBMCs. The receptor source for this set is a man aged 18 to 30 in good health. Some clones in this sample may be carry-over from other donors' samples. Both conserved end residues are part of each CDR3. For some rows the clone size is stated as once, few or many, or as a class when expanded; others skip it.

length: 13; size: few; J: TRBJ2-7; V: TRBV9; CDR3: CASSARRTGEQYF
length: 14; size: few; J: TRBJ2-6; V: TRBV4-1; CDR3: CASSYGSGANVLTF
length: 16; size: .; J: TRBJ2-4; V: TRBV10-3; CDR3: CAISESGGLAKNIQYF
length: 15; size: .; J: TRBJ2-7; V: TRBV9; CDR3: CASGRGGRASYEQYF
length: 14; size: few; J: TRBJ1-5; V: TRBV7-2; CDR3: CASSRDRDNQPQHF
length: 12; size: few; J: TRBJ1-5; V: TRBV30; CDR3: CACGGSNQPQHF
length: 14; size: .; J: TRBJ1-2; V: TRBV28; CDR3: CASSLVSGADTYTF
length: 15; size: once; J: TRBJ2-2; V: TRBV28; CDR3: CASSLVAPGAGELFF
length: 17; size: few; J: TRBJ2-3; V: TRBV7-2; CDR3: CASSSGQAGGRTDTQYF
length: 16; size: .; J: TRBJ2-2; V: TRBV6-5; CDR3: CASSYSWRGDTGELFF
length: 13; size: few; J: TRBJ1-1; V: TRBV28; CDR3: CASSPGTVTFGFF